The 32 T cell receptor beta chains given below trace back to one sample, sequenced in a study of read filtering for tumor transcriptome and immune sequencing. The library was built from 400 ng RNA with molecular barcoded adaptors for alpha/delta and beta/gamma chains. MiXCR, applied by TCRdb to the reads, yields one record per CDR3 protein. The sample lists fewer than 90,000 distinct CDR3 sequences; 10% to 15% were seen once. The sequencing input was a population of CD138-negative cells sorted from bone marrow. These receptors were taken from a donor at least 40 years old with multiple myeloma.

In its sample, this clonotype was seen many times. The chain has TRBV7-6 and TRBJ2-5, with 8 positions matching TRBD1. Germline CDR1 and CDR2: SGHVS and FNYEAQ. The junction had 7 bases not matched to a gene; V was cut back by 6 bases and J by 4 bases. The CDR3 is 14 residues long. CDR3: CASSFTGGRETQYF. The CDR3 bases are TGTGCCAGCAGTTTTACAGGGGGTCGAGAGACCCAGTACTTC. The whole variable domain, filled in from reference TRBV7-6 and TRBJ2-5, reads GAGVSQSPRYKVTKRGQDVALRCDPISGHVSLYWYRQALGQGPEFLTYFNYEAQQDKSGLPNDRFSAERPEGSISTLTIQRTEQRDSAMYRCASSFTGGRETQYFGPGTRLLVL.

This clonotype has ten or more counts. In nucleotides, the CDR3 is TGTGCCAGCAGTACGGGACAGGGAAATTCACCCCTCCACTTT. It yields the protein CASSTGQGNSPLHF. This sequence joins TRBV28 and TRBJ1-6; 9 bases fit TRBD1. V trimming: 5 bases; J trimming: 7 bases; junction bases outside the gene matches: 3. This CDR3 has 14 amino acids. The germline V gene encodes CDR1 MDHEN and CDR2 SYDVKM.

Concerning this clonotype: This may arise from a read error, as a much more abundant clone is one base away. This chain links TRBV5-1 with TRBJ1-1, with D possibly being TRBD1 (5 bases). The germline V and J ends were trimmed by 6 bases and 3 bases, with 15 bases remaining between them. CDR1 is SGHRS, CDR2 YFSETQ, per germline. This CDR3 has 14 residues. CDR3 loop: CASTYGDGYTEAFF. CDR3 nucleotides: TGCGCCAGCACCTACGGGGACGGCTACACTGAAGCTTTCTTT. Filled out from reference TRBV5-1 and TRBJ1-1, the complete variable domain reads KAGVTQTPRYLIKTRGQQVTLSCSPISGHRSVSWYQQTPGQGLQFLFEYFSETQRNKGNFPGRFSGRQFSNSRSEMNVSTLELGDSALYLCASTYGDGYTEAFFGQGTRLTVV.

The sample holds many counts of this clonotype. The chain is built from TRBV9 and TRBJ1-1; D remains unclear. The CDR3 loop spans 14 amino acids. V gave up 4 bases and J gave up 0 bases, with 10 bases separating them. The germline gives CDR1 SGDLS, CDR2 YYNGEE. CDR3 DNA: TGTGCCAGCAGCCCTACAAGGATGAACACTGAAGCTTTCTTT. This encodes CASSPTRMNTEAFF.

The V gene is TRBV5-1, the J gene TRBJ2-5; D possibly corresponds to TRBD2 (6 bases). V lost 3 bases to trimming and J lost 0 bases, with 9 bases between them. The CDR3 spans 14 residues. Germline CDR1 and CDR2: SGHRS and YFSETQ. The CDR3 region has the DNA TGCGCCAGCAGCTGGTGGGGGGACCAAGAGACCCAGTACTTC. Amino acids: CASSWWGDQETQYF.

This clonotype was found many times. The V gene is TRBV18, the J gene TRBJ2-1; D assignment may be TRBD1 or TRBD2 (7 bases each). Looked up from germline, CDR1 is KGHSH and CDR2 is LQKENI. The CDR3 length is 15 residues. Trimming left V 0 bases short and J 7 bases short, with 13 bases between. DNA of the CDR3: TGTGCCAGCTCACCACCGAGCAGGGGGGGGAATGAGCAGTTCTTC. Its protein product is CASSPPSRGGNEQFF.

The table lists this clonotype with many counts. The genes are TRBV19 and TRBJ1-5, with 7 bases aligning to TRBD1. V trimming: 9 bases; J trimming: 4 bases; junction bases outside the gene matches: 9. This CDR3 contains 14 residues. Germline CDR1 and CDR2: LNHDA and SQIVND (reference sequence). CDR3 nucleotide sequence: TGTGCCAGCGGGTCGGGACAGAGAAATCAGCCCCAGCATTTT. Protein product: CASGSGQRNQPQHF.

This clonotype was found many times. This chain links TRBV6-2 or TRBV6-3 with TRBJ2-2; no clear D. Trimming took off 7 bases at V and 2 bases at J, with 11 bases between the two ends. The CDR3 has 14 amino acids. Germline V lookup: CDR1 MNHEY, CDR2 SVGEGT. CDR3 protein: CASTDSFNTGELFF. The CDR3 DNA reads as TGTGCCAGCACTGACTCTTTTAACACCGGGGAGCTGTTTTTT.

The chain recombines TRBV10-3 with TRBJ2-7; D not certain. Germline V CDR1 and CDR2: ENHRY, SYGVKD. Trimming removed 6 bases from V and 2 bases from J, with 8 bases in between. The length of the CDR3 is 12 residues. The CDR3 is CAIRAPAYEQYF. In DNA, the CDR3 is TGTGCCATCAGGGCCCCGGCCTACGAGCAGTACTTC.

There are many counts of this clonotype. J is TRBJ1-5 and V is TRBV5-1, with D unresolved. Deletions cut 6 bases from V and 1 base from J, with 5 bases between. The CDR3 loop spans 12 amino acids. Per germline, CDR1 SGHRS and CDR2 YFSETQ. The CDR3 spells CASIDSNQPQHF. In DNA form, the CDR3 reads TGCGCCAGCATCGACAGCAATCAGCCCCAGCATTTT.

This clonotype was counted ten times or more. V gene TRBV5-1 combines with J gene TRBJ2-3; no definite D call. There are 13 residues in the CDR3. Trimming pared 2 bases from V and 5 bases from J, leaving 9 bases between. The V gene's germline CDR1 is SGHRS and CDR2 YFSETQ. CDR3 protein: CASSFAQQDTQYF. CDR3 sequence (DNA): TGCGCCAGCAGCTTCGCCCAGCAAGATACGCAGTATTTT.

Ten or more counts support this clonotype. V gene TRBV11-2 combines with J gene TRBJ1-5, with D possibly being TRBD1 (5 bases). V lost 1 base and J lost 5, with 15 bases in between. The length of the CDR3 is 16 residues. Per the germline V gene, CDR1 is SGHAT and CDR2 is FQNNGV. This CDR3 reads CASSLGQGGYDQPQHF. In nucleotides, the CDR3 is TGTGCCAGCAGCTTAGGGCAGGGAGGCTATGATCAGCCCCAGCATTTT. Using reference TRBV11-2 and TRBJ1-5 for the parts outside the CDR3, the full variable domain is EAGVAQSPRYKIIEKRQSVAFWCNPISGHATLYWYQQILGQGPKLLIQFQNNGVVDDSQLPKDRFSAERLKGVDSTLKIQPAKLEDSAVYLCASSLGQGGYDQPQHFGDGTRLSIL.

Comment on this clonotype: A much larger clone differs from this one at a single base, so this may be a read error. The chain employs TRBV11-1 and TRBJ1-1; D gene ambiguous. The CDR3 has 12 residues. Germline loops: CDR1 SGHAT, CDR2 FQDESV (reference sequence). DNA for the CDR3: TGTGCCAGCAGCTTAAGCTACACTGAAGCTTCCTTT. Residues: CASSLSYTEASF.

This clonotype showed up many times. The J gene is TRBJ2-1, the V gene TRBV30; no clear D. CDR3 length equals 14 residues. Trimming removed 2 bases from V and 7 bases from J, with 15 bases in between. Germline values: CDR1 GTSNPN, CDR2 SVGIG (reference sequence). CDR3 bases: TGTGCCTGGAGTAGCATAACAACATGGAATGAGCAGTTCTTC. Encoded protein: CAWSSITTWNEQFF.

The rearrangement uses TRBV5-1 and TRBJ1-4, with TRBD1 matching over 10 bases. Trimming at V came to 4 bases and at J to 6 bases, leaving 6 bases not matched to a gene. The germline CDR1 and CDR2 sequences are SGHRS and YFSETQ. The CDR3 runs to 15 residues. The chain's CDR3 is CASSLMGQGYEKLFF. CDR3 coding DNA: TGCGCCAGCAGCCTGATGGGACAGGGGTATGAAAAACTGTTTTTT.

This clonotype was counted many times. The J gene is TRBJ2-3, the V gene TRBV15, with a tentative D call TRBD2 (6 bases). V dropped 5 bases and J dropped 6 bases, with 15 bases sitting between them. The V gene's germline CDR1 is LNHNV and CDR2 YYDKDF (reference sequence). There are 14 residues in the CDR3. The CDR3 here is CATSRRRGRDTQYF. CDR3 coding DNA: TGTGCCACCAGCCGACGGAGAGGGAGGGATACGCAGTATTTT.

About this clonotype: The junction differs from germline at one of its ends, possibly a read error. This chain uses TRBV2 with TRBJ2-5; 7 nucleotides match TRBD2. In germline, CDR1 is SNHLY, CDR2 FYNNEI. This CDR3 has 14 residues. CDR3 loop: CASTEAGIWETQYF. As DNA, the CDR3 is TGTGCCAGCACTGAAGCGGGAATCTGGGAGACCCAGTACTTC.

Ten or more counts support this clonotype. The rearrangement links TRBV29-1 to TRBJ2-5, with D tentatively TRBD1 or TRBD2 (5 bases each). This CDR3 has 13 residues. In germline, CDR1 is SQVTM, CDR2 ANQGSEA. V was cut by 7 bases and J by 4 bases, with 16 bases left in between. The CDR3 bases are TGCAGCGCCCTACGGGGTCAGGGAGAGACCCAGTACTTC. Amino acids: CSALRGQGETQYF.

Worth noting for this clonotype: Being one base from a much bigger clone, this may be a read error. As DNA, the CDR3 is TGTGCCATCGGTGTCTCCGGGGGCACTGAAGCTTTCTTT. Translated: CAIGVSGGTEAFF. The genes are TRBV10-3 and TRBJ1-1; TRBD1 is a possible D gene (5 bases). V dropped 8 bases and J dropped 4 bases, with 14 bases sitting between them. This CDR3 contains 13 residues. Germline V lookup: CDR1 ENHRY, CDR2 SYGVKD.

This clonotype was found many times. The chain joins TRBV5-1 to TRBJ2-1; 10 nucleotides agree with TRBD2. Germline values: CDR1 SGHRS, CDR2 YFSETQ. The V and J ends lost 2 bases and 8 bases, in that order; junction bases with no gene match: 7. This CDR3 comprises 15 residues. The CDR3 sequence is CASSLNLAGVDEQFF. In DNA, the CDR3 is TGCGCCAGCAGCTTAAATCTAGCGGGAGTCGATGAGCAGTTCTTC. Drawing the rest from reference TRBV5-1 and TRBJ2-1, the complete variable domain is KAGVTQTPRYLIKTRGQQVTLSCSPISGHRSVSWYQQTPGQGLQFLFEYFSETQRNKGNFPGRFSGRQFSNSRSEMNVSTLELGDSALYLCASSLNLAGVDEQFFGPGTRLTVL.

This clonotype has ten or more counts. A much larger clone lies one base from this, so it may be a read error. CDR3 coding DNA: TGTGCCAGCAGTGAAATTTCTGCGGGAGCTCCCAATGGGCAGTTCTTC. Protein: CASSEISAGAPNGQFF. This chain uses TRBV6-1 with TRBJ2-1; 7 nucleotides match TRBD2. CDR3 size: 16 residues. Germline CDR1 reads MNHNS; CDR2 reads SASEGT.

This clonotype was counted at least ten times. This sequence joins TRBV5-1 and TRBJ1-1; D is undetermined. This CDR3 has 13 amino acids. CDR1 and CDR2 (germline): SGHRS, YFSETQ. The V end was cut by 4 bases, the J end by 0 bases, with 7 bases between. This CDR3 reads CASSPEMNTEAFF. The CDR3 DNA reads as TGCGCCAGCAGCCCAGAAATGAACACTGAAGCTTTCTTT.

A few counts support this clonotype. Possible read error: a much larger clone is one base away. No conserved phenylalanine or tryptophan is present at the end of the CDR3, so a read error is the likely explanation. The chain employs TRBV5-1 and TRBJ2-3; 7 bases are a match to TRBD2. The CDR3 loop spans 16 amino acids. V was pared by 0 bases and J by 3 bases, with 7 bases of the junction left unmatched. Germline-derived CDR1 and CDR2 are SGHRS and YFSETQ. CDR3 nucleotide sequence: TGCGCCAGCAGCTTGGCCGGCGGGAGCGGAACAGATACGCAGTATTTG. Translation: CASSLAGGSGTDTQYL.

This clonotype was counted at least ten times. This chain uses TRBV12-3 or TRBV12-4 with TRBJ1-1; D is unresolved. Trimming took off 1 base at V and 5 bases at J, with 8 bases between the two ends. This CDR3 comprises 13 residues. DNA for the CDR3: TGTGCCAGCAGTTTAGACGGTAGGACTGAAGCTTTCTTT. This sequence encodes CASSLDGRTEAFF.

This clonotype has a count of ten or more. CDR3 DNA: TGCGGAGGAGTACCTAGCTCCTACAATGAGCAGTTCTTC. Its translation: CGGVPSSYNEQFF. This chain connects TRBV29-1 to TRBJ2-1, with D perhaps TRBD2 (5 bases). The germline CDR1 and CDR2 sequences are SQVTM and ANQGSEA. The CDR3 spans 13 residues.

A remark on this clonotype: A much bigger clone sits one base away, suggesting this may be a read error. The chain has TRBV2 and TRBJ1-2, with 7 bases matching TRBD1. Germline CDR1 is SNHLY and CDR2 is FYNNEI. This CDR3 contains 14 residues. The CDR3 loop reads CASRGGANDHGYAF. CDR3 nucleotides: TGTGCCAGCCGAGGGGGCGCAAACGATCACGGCTACGCCTTC.

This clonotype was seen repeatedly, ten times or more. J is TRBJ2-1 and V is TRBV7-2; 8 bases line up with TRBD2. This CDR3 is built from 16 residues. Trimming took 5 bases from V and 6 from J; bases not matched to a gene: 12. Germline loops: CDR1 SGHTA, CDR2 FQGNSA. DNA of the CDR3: TGTGCCAGCAGCCCGGGTTTAGCGGGGAGAACCAATGAGCAGTTCTTC. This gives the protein CASSPGLAGRTNEQFF.

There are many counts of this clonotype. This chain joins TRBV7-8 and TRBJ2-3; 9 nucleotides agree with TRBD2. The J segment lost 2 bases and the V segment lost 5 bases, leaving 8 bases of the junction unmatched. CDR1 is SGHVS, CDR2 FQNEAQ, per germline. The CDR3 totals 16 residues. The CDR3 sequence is CASSLRSGGPTDTQYF. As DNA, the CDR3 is TGTGCCAGCAGCCTACGTAGCGGGGGCCCCACAGATACGCAGTATTTT. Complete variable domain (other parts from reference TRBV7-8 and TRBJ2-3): GAGVSQSPRYKVAKRGQDVALRCDPISGHVSLFWYQQALGQGPEFLTYFQNEAQLDKSGLPSDRFFAERPEGSVSTLKIQRTQQEDSAVYLCASSLRSGGPTDTQYFGPGTRLTVL.

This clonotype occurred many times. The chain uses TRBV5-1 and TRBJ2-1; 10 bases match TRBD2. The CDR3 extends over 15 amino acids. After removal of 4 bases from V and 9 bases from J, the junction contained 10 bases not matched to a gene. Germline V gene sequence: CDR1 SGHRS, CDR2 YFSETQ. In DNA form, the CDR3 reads TGCGCCAGCAGCCCGGGGCTAGCGGGAGAAGGTGAGCAGTTCTTC. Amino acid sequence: CASSPGLAGEGEQFF.

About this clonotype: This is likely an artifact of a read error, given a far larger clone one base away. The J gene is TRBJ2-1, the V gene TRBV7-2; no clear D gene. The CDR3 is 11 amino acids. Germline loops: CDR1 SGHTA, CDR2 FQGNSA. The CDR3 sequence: CASSVYNKQFF. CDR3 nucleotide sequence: TGTGCCAGCAGCGTCTACAATAAGCAGTTCTTC.

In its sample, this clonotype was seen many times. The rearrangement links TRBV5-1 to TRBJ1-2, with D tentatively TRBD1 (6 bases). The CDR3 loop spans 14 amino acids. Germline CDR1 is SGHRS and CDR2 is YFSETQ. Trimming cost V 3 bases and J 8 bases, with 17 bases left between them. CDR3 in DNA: TGCGCCAGCAGCTCCTTACAGGGACGGGAGGGCTACACCTTC. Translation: CASSSLQGREGYTF.

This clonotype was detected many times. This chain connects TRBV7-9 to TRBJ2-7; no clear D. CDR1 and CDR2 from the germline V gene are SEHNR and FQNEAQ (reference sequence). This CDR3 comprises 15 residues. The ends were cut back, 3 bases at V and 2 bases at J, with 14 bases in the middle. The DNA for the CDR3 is TGTGCCAGCAGCTTTTCATATGACGGAGCCTACGAGCAGTACTTC. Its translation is CASSFSYDGAYEQYF.